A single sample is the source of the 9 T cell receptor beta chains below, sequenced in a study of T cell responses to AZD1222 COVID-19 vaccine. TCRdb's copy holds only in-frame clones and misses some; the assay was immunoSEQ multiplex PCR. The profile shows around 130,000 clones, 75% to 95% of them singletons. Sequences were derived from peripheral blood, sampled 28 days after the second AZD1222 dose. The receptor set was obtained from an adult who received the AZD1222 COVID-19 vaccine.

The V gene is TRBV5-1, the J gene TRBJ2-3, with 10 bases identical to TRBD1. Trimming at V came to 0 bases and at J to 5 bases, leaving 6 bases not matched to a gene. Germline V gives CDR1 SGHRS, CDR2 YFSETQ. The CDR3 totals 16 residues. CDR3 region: CASSLGQGASGDTQYF. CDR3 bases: TGCGCCAGCAGCTTGGGACAGGGGGCGTCAGGAGATACGCAGTATTTT. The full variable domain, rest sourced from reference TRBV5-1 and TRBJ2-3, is KAGVTQTPRYLIKTRGQQVTLSCSPISGHRSVSWYQQTPGQGLQFLFEYFSETQRNKGNFPGRFSGRQFSNSRSEMNVSTLELGDSALYLCASSLGQGASGDTQYFGPGTRLTVL.

The CDR3: CASSLGESNQPQHF. The CDR3 DNA is TGCGCCAGCAGCTTGGGGGAGAGCAATCAGCCCCAGCATTTT. The V gene is TRBV5-1, the J gene TRBJ1-5; D remains ambiguous. The V and J ends lost 0 bases and 1 base respectively, with 5 bases between them. This CDR3 is 14 amino acids long. Germline assignment: CDR1 SGHRS and CDR2 YFSETQ.

CDR3 region: CATSEDRTQYF. The CDR3 DNA reads TGTGCCACCAGTGAGGACCGGACCCAGTACTTC. The chain links TRBV24-1 to TRBJ2-5, with no clear D. Trimming shortened V by 4 bases and J by 7 bases, and 6 bases separated the two germline ends. The germline V gene encodes CDR1 KGHDR and CDR2 SFDVKD. The CDR3 has 11 residues.

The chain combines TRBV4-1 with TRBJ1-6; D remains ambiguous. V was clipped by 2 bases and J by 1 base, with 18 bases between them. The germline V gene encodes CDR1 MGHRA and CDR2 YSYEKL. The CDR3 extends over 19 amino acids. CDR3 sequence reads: CASSQRLSVPSSYNSPLHF. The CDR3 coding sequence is TGCGCCAGCAGCCAAAGGCTGTCTGTCCCCAGTTCCTATAATTCACCCCTCCACTTT.

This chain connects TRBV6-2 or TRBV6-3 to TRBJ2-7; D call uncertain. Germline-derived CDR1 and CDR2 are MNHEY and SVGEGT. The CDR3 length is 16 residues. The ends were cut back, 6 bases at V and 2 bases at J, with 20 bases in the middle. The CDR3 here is CASSQTVLGPTYEQYV. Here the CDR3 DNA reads TGTGCCAGCAGCCAGACTGTCTTGGGCCCCACCTACGAGCAGTACGTC.

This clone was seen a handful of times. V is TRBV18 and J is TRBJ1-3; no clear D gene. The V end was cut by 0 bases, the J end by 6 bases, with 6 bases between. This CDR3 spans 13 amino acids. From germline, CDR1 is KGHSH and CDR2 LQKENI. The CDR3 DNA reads TGTGCCAGCTCACCACCGGCTTTAAACACCATATATTTT. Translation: CASSPPALNTIYF.

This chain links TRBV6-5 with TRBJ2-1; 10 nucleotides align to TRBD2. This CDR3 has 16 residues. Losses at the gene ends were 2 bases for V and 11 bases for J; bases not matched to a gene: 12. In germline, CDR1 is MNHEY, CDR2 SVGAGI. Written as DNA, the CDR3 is TGTGCCAGCAGTTACGGGGATCCGGGACTAGCGTCCAAGCAGTTCTTC. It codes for CASSYGDPGLASKQFF.

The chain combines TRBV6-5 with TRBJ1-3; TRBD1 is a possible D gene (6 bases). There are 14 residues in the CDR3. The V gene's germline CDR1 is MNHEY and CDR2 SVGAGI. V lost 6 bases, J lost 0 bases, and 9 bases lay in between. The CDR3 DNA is TGTGCCAGCAGCGGGACACTCTCTGGAAACACCATATATTTT. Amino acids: CASSGTLSGNTIYF.

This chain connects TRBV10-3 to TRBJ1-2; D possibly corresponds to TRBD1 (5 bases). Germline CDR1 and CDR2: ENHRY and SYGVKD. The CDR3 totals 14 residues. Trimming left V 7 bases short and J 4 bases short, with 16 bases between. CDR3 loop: CAITPSQGLYGYTF. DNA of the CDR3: TGTGCCATCACTCCTTCGCAGGGCCTCTATGGCTACACCTTC.